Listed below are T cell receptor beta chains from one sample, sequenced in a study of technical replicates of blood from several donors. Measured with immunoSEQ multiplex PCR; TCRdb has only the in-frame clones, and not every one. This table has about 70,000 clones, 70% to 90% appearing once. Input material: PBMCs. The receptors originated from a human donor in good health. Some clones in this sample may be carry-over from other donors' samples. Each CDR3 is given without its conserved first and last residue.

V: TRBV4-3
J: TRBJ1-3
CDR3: ASSQGAISGNTIY

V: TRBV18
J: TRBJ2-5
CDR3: ASSPPVSGAVY

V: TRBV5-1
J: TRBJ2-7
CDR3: ASSLAEASGRYEQY

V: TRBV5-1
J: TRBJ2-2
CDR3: ASSAGTAIYTGELF

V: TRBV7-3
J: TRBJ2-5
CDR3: ASSFGRQETQY

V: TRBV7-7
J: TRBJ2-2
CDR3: ASSPTGGYTGELF

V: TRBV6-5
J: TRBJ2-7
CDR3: ASSYGASGSRYEQY

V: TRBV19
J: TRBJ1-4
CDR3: ASSNSRGYSNEKLF

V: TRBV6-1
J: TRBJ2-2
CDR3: ASRDTGVQAGELF

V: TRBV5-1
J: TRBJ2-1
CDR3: ASSPTGGNEQF

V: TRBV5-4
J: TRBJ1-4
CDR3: ASSRDGSFGEKLF

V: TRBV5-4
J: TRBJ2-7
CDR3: ASSPGREGEQY

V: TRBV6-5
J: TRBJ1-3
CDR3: ASSSASSGNTIY

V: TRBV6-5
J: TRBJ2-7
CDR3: ASSLTGTTTLGEQY

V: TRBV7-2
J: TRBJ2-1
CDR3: ASSFGAGGEQF

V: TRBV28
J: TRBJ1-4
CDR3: ASSTREYSEKLF

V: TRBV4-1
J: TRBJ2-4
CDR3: ASSLRETSGANIQY

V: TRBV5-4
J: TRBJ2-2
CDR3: ASSPAGLLNTGELF

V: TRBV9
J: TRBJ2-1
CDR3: ASSPSGTYNEQF

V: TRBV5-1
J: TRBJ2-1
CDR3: ASSQDTNYNEQF

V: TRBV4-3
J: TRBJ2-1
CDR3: ASSQDHRSSYNEQF

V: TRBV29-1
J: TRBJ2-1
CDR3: SVFSGRAYEQF

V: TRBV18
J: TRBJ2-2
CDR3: ASSPRTGNTGELF

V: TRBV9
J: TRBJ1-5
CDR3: ASSANSNQPQH

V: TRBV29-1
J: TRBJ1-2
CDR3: SVGQGDGYT

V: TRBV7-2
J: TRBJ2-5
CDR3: ASSLVGQSQETQY

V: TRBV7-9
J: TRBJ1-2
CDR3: ASSFGETYYGYT

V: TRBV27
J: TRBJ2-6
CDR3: ASSLAGYGANVLT

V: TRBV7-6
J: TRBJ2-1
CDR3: ASSLASSGSSYNEQF

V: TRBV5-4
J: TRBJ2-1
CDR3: ASSLGTSGGAGYNEQF

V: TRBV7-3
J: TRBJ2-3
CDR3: ASSALGDTQY

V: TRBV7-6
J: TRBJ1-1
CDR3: ASSRSTGGLTEAF

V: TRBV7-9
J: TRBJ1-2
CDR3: ASSRRDRGRENYGYT

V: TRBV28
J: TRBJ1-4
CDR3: ASSPMRGGSTNEKLF

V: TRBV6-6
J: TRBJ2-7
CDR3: ASRGQSKTYEQY

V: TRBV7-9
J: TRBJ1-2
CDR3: ASSGYATGYSMDYT

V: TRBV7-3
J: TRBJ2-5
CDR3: ASSLRASGGQETQY

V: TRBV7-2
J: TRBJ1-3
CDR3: ASSLLQGNTIY

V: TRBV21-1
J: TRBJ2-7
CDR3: ASAYRLAGVSGSYEQY

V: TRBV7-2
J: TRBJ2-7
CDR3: ASSFRDISYEQY

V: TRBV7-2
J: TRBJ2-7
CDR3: ASSAFGGETYEQY

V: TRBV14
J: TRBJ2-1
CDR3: ASSQDTSHNEQF

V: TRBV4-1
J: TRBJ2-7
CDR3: ASSQDSTGYSYEQY

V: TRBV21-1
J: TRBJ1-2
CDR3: ASSKVTDNYGYT

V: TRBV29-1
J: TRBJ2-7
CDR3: SVEPWDRVGEQY